The 20 T cell receptor beta chains below come from one sample, sequenced in a study of glioma-infiltrating T cells after dendritic cell vaccination. Produced via immunoSEQ multiplex PCR; TCRdb's table is partial and in-frame only. This table holds just over 95,000 clones, around 80% found once. Sequencing was performed on blood, taken before dendritic cell vaccination. Every receptor here comes from a human donor with glioblastoma.

V is TRBV29-1 and J is TRBJ2-1; 7 nucleotides match TRBD2. Unmatched junction bases numbered 10, after V lost 5 bases and J lost 0 bases. The germline gives CDR1 SQVTM, CDR2 ANQGSEA. CDR3 length: 16 amino acids. The DNA of the CDR3 is TGCAGCGTTCAACCCAGCGGGGCCAGCTCCTACAATGAGCAGTTCTTC. Its protein product is CSVQPSGASSYNEQFF.

This chain uses TRBV4-2 with TRBJ2-2, with 14 bases that match TRBD2. CDR3 size: 21 residues. The V and J ends lost 0 bases and 5 bases, in that order; junction bases with no gene match: 14. Looked up from germline, CDR1 is LGHNA and CDR2 is YNFKEQ. The CDR3 here is CASSQEGRMGLAGVRTGELFF. CDR3 in DNA: TGTGCCAGCAGCCAAGAAGGAAGAATGGGACTAGCGGGAGTCCGGACCGGGGAGCTGTTTTTT.

This clone is a singleton in its sample. V usage is TRBV5-1 and J usage is TRBJ1-4; D might be TRBD1 (5 bases). Between the trimmed V and J ends, which lost 0 bases and 5 bases, there was a span of 11 bases. The CDR3 is made up of 15 amino acids. Germline assignment: CDR1 SGHRS and CDR2 YFSETQ. The CDR3 DNA is TGCGCCAGCAGCTTGGTGGAAGGGGCGAATGAAAAACTGTTTTTT. Its translation: CASSLVEGANEKLFF.

This clone showed up just once. The chain joins TRBV7-8 to TRBJ2-6; D is possibly TRBD2 (5 bases). The CDR3 is 15 amino acids. Deletions cut 5 bases from V and 2 bases from J, with 10 bases between. Per germline, CDR1 SGHVS and CDR2 FQNEAQ. The CDR3 nucleotides read TGTGCCAGCAGCGCTAGCCGGACTGGGGCCAACGTCCTGACTTTC. Translating gives CASSASRTGANVLTF.

V usage is TRBV15 and J usage is TRBJ2-1; D gene uncertain. The germline V and J ends were trimmed by 0 bases and 8 bases, with 11 bases remaining between them. The CDR3 contains 14 residues. Germline V CDR1 and CDR2: LNHNV, YYDKDF (reference sequence). The CDR3 DNA follows: TGTGCCACCAGCAGAGATTTTTTGGGCGATGAGCAGTTCTTC. Its protein product is CATSRDFLGDEQFF.

The rearrangement joins TRBV5-6 to TRBJ2-3; D uncertain. V lost 6 bases, J lost 5 bases, and 13 bases lay in between. Germline CDR1 reads SGHDT; CDR2 reads YYEEEE. The CDR3 contains 13 residues. CDR3: CASIAYSGDTQYF. CDR3 nucleotides: TGTGCCAGCATTGCCTATAGTGGAGATACGCAGTATTTT. The whole variable domain, filled in from reference TRBV5-6 and TRBJ2-3, reads DAGVTQSPTHLIKTRGQQVTLRCSPKSGHDTVSWYQQALGQGPQFIFQYYEEEERQRGNFPDRFSGHQFPNYSSELNVNALLLGDSALYLCASIAYSGDTQYFGPGTRLTVL.

V and J are TRBV30 and TRBJ2-1; D call uncertain. This CDR3 is built from 16 residues. V lost 2 bases and J lost 0, with 14 bases in between. Germline V CDR1 and CDR2: GTSNPN, SVGIG (reference sequence). CDR3 coding DNA: TGTGCCTGGAGTCGCCGGCCCCAGGACTCCTACAATGAGCAGTTCTTC. Protein product: CAWSRRPQDSYNEQFF. Supplemented by reference TRBV30 and TRBJ2-1, the full variable domain reads SQTIHQWPATLVQPVGSPLSLECTVEGTSNPNLYWYRQAAGRGLQLLFYSVGIGQISSEVPQNLSASRPQDRQFILSSKKLLLSDSGFYLCAWSRRPQDSYNEQFFGPGTRLTVL.

V is TRBV4-2 and J is TRBJ2-5; TRBD2 matches at 14 bases. This CDR3 has 16 amino acids. V lost 4 bases to trimming and J lost 5 bases; unmatched junction nucleotides: 6. Germline V gene sequence: CDR1 LGHNA, CDR2 YNFKEQ. Here the CDR3 reads CASSRLAGGPGETQYF. CDR3 DNA: TGTGCCAGCAGCCGACTAGCGGGGGGGCCGGGGGAGACCCAGTACTTC.

The rearrangement joins TRBV19 to TRBJ1-4; 7 bases are a match to TRBD1. CDR3 length equals 13 residues. Germline CDR1 LNHDA, CDR2 SQIVND (reference sequence). The ends lost 8 bases at V and 3 bases at J; junction bases unmatched: 3. CDR3 bases: TGTGCCAGTCGGGACAGATCTAATGAAAAACTGTTTTTT. The encoded protein is CASRDRSNEKLFF.

The chain recombines TRBV10-3 with TRBJ1-3, with 9 bases that match TRBD1. V lost 3 bases and J lost 0; bases outside the gene matches: 9. CDR1 ENHRY and CDR2 SYGVKD come from the germline V gene. CDR3 length: 18 residues. The CDR3 loop reads CAISDQDRGLISGNTIYF. In nucleotides, the CDR3 is TGTGCCATCAGTGATCAGGACAGGGGACTAATCTCTGGAAACACCATATATTTT.

This chain links TRBV5-1 with TRBJ1-4; tentative D call: TRBD1 (6 bases). From germline, CDR1 is SGHRS and CDR2 YFSETQ. The ends were cut back, 5 bases at V and 4 bases at J, with 15 bases in the middle. The CDR3 loop spans 15 amino acids. CDR3 in DNA: TGCGCCAGCAGTCCTCGGGAGGGGGTTAATGAAAAACTGTTTTTT. Translation gives CASSPREGVNEKLFF.

J is TRBJ2-7 and V is TRBV5-1, with TRBD2 as a possible D gene (6 bases). The ends were cut back, 5 bases at V and 7 bases at J, with 19 bases in the middle. The CDR3 loop spans 14 amino acids. The V gene's germline CDR1 is SGHRS and CDR2 YFSETQ. The CDR3 here is CASSLNAGSREQYF. In DNA, the CDR3 is TGCGCCAGCAGTCTTAACGCCGGGAGCCGGGAGCAGTACTTC.

V is TRBV18 and J is TRBJ2-5; TRBD1 matches at 9 bases. CDR3 length equals 16 residues. Looked up from germline, CDR1 is KGHSH and CDR2 is LQKENI. Losses at the gene ends were 4 bases for V and 1 base for J; bases not matched to a gene: 7. CDR3 protein: CASSQLQGAGQETQYF. The CDR3 coding sequence is TGTGCCAGCTCACAATTACAGGGGGCGGGCCAAGAGACCCAGTACTTC.

This sequence joins TRBV25-1 and TRBJ2-1, with D perhaps TRBD2 (5 bases). CDR1 MGHDK and CDR2 SYGVNS come from the germline V gene. The CDR3 is made up of 15 amino acids. Trimming cost V 3 bases and J 2 bases, with 11 bases left between them. Here the CDR3 DNA reads TGTGCCAGCAGTGACGACTGGGGAGCCTACAATGAGCAGTTCTTC. Translated, it gives CASSDDWGAYNEQFF.

The chain carries TRBV30 and TRBJ1-1, with D possibly TRBD1 on 6 matching bases. The V end lost 3 bases, the J end lost 2 bases, and 7 bases lay between the germline ends. This CDR3 has 12 residues. Per germline, CDR1 GTSNPN and CDR2 SVGIG (reference sequence). CDR3 residues: CAWRGGNTEAFF. CDR3 coding DNA: TGTGCCTGGAGAGGGGGAAACACTGAAGCTTTCTTT.

A single count supports this clone. As DNA, the CDR3 is TGTGCCTCCGCAGGGACTCAAGCTAACTATGGCTACACCTTC. Encoded protein: CASAGTQANYGYTF. V usage is TRBV10-3 and J usage is TRBJ1-2; tentatively, D is TRBD1 (5 bases). Trimming shortened V by 11 bases and J by 0 bases, and 16 bases separated the two germline ends. The CDR3 totals 14 residues. Germline V gene lookup returns CDR1 ENHRY and CDR2 SYGVKD.

The chain links TRBV28 to TRBJ2-1; 10 nucleotides line up with TRBD2. The CDR3 sequence is 12 residues long. V lost 5 bases and J lost 14; bases outside the gene matches: 6. Germline CDR1 reads MDHEN; CDR2 reads SYDVKM. The CDR3 DNA reads TGTGCCAGCAGTCGAGCGGGAGGGAACAAGTTCTTC. Its protein is CASSRAGGNKFF.

This chain connects TRBV28 to TRBJ1-4, with TRBD1 as a possible D gene (5 bases). This CDR3 region has 14 residues. Germline V lookup: CDR1 MDHEN, CDR2 SYDVKM. Trimming removed 5 bases at V and 0 bases at J, with 7 bases between. The DNA of the CDR3 is TGTGCCAGCAGTGTGACAGCAACTAATGAAAAACTGTTTTTT. This sequence encodes CASSVTATNEKLFF.

The V call is TRBV6-1, the J call TRBJ1-4, with D tentatively TRBD1 (6 bases). Germline CDR1 and CDR2: MNHNS and SASEGT. The CDR3 is 13 residues long. V was shortened by 11 bases and J by 0 bases, with 10 bases between the two germline ends. The CDR3 spells CAGQIATNEKLFF. In nucleotides, the CDR3 is TGTGCCGGACAGATTGCAACTAATGAAAAACTGTTTTTT.

This chain uses TRBV4-2 with TRBJ2-7, with D maybe TRBD1 (7 bases). Germline V gene data show CDR1 as LGHNA and CDR2 as YNFKEQ. Trimming removed 3 bases at V and 3 bases at J, with 12 bases between. This CDR3 comprises 14 residues. The CDR3 DNA sequence: TGTGCCAGCAGCCATTCTCAGGGGGGCTACGAGCAGTACTTC. Its protein is CASSHSQGGYEQYF.